This T cell receptor (beta chain) was captured in a study of blood T cell repertoires in COVID-19. Overall study: Both acute and convalescent COVID-19 samples were obtained from the United States, Italy and Spain.

Data came from immunoSEQ multiplex PCR; TCRdb stores just in-frame clones and leaves some out. Of around 420,000 clones detected, approximately 85% appear once; the ten largest clones hold around 2%. V was clipped by 3 bases and J by 10 bases, with 10 bases between them. The CDR3 totals 13 residues. CDR1 is SGHTA and CDR2 is FQGNSA in the germline V gene. Recruitment covered over 20 US areas and drew participants whose ages spanned roughly 18 to 100 years. This TCR came from a woman between 40 and 50 years old with acute COVID-19. The sequenced sample consisted of PBMCs or T cells enriched from blood (not recorded which). The chain uses TRBV7-2 and TRBJ1-6; D might be TRBD1 (5 bases). As DNA, the CDR3 is TGTGCCAGCAGCTTCACACGGACATCACCCCTCCACTTT. Its protein product is CASSFTRTSPLHF.